The present entry profiles one TCR beta chain with its context. Its antigen is not known. These data belong to a study of T cell responses to AZD1222 COVID-19 vaccine. Study findings and constraints: Receipt of two AZD1222 doses was followed by a rise in Spike-specific TCR breadth and depth. Only 6 or 7 individuals given AZD1222 were seropositive at baseline.

Both about-4-week and about-12-week second-dose recipients were combined. V was clipped by 2 bases and J by 6 bases, with 12 bases between them. The CDR3 totals 14 residues. Germline CDR1 is SGHTA and CDR2 is FQGTGA. Assay: immunoSEQ multiplex PCR; the TCRdb copy retains only in-frame clones and omits some. This sample has 160,000 or so clones, with 88% found just once. This sequence originates from an adult who received the AZD1222 COVID-19 vaccine. The sequences come from peripheral blood, collected 28 days after the second AZD1222 dose. The chain combines TRBV7-3 with TRBJ2-3; TRBD1 might be the D (6 bases). CDR3 DNA: TGTGCCAGCAGCTTAGGGGGCCGGGCGGATACGCAGTATTTT. As protein: CASSLGGRADTQYF.